The next 8 T cell receptor beta chains were all read from a single sample in a study of PD-1 blockade in classical Hodgkin lymphoma. All patients experienced relapse after autologous stem cell transplantation, and brentuximab vedotin exposure was variable. Data came from immunoSEQ multiplex PCR; TCRdb stores just in-frame clones and leaves some out. The sample lists about 36,000 clones, 69% occurring once. The material sequenced was peripheral blood mononuclear cells (PBMCs), taken before the second cycle of nivolumab. The receptors come from a human donor with classical Hodgkin lymphoma.

A few counts support this clone. The chain links TRBV5-1 to TRBJ2-3; the D gene is possibly TRBD2 (6 bases). The CDR3 totals 17 residues. Trimming removed 0 bases from V and 0 bases from J, with 14 bases in between. Germline CDR1 and CDR2: SGHRS and YFSETQ. The DNA for the CDR3 is TGCGCCAGCAGCTTGGGGAATAGCGGCGCTAGCACAGATACGCAGTATTTT. It specifies CASSLGNSGASTDTQYF.

The gene calls are TRBV27 and TRBJ2-3; 7 bases match TRBD2. V lost 5 bases to trimming and J lost 2 bases; unmatched junction nucleotides: 7. This CDR3 comprises 15 residues. Germline loops: CDR1 MNHEY, CDR2 SMNVEV (reference sequence). CDR3 loop: CASSLWLADTDTQYF. The CDR3 DNA follows: TGTGCCAGCAGTCTTTGGCTAGCGGACACAGATACGCAGTATTTT.

The rearrangement links TRBV2 to TRBJ1-1; tentatively, D is TRBD1 (5 bases). The CDR3 extends over 14 amino acids. Germline loops: CDR1 SNHLY, CDR2 FYNNEI. V gave up 1 base and J gave up 5 bases, with 11 bases separating them. The CDR3 DNA is TGTGCCAGCAGTGAAGATTTAAGGACAACTGAAGCTTTCTTT. It codes for CASSEDLRTTEAFF.

The V call is TRBV2, the J call TRBJ1-1, with TRBD1 as a possible D gene (6 bases). The V end was cut by 5 bases, the J end by 1 base, with 11 bases between. Germline CDR1 is SNHLY and CDR2 is FYNNEI. The CDR3 length is 14 residues. Here the CDR3 reads CASSSQGTNTEAFF. The CDR3 bases are TGTGCCAGCAGTTCACAGGGTACGAACACTGAAGCTTTCTTT.

This clone was recorded a few times. The V gene is TRBV6-6, the J gene TRBJ1-6, with D possibly being TRBD1 (6 bases). The CDR3 extends over 15 amino acids. Per germline, CDR1 MNHNY and CDR2 SVGAGI (reference sequence). Trimming shortened V by 0 bases and J by 9 bases, and 12 bases separated the two germline ends. CDR3 sequence: CASSYSTQGSSPLHF. The CDR3 nucleotides read TGTGCCAGCAGTTACTCGACACAGGGTAGTTCACCCCTCCACTTT.

This clone was detected only a few times. In nucleotides, the CDR3 is TGTGCCTCGATCCCTCGGGGCCGAAACACCATATATTTT. Amino acids: CASIPRGRNTIYF. The genes are TRBV6-5 and TRBJ1-3, with TRBD1 as a possible D gene (5 bases). CDR3 length: 13 amino acids. V lost 11 bases and J lost 5, with 16 bases in between. Germline V lookup: CDR1 MNHEY, CDR2 SVGAGI.

CDR3 region: CASTGGGTYEQYF. The CDR3 DNA is TGTGCCAGCACCGGGGGGGGAACCTACGAGCAGTACTTC. This sequence joins TRBV28 and TRBJ2-7; the match to TRBD2 covers 8 bases. J was trimmed by 2 bases and V by 7 bases; bases with no gene match: 4. Germline lookup yields CDR1 MDHEN and CDR2 SYDVKM. This CDR3 has 13 residues.

The J gene is TRBJ1-2, the V gene TRBV9; maybe TRBD1 (6 bases). CDR3 length: 16 amino acids. Trimming cost V 4 bases and J 4 bases, with 20 bases left between them. Per the germline V gene, CDR1 is SGDLS and CDR2 is YYNGEE. CDR3 protein: CASSPHVGAQGYGYTF. Written as DNA, the CDR3 is TGTGCCAGCAGCCCTCATGTGGGGGCGCAGGGCTATGGCTACACCTTC.